The clone carrying this T cell receptor beta chain was counted a single time. These data belong to a study of T cell changes during pregnancy in multiple sclerosis. Produced via immunoSEQ multiplex PCR; TCRdb's table is partial and in-frame only. The table includes roughly 110,000 clones, under 95% detected once. The CDR3 is made up of 14 amino acids. Germline CDR1 reads GTSNPN; CDR2 reads SVGIG (reference sequence). Losses at the gene ends were 2 bases for V and 3 bases for J; bases not matched to a gene: 3. This chain links TRBV30 with TRBJ1-4; TRBD1 matches at 7 bases. This sequence was found in a female donor in good health, enrolled as a control in a pregnancy study. The sample here was peripheral blood, taken in the third trimester of pregnancy. In DNA, the CDR3 is TGTGCCTGGAGTAGGGGGCCCCCTAATGAAAAACTGTTTTTT. Residues: CAWSRGPPNEKLFF.